One and the same sample provided the 25 T cell receptor beta chains below, sequenced in a study of cytomegalovirus exposure and HLA in healthy donors. With 60 Vbeta and 13 Jbeta primers, the PCR was carried out. Assay used: immunoSEQ multiplex PCR; TCRdb lists only in-frame clones, some missing. This table holds some 85,000 clones, roughly four fifths found once. Sequenced input: PBMCs. Every receptor here comes from a woman in her thirties or forties in good health and CMV-seropositive.

The V gene is TRBV7-8, the J gene TRBJ1-1; D call uncertain. The CDR3 extends over 13 amino acids. Germline V gene sequence: CDR1 SGHVS, CDR2 FQNEAQ. Trimming pared 8 bases from V and 0 bases from J, leaving 10 bases between. The CDR3 loop is CASSSGLNTEAFF. The CDR3 coding sequence is TGTGCCAGCTCCTCGGGGTTGAACACTGAAGCTTTCTTT. Complete variable domain (other parts from reference TRBV7-8 and TRBJ1-1): GAGVSQSPRYKVAKRGQDVALRCDPISGHVSLFWYQQALGQGPEFLTYFQNEAQLDKSGLPSDRFFAERPEGSVSTLKIQRTQQEDSAVYLCASSSGLNTEAFFGQGTRLTVV.

V gene TRBV7-9 combines with J gene TRBJ1-2; no definite D call. Germline lookup yields CDR1 SEHNR and CDR2 FQNEAQ (reference sequence). The V gene lost 5 bases and the J gene lost 8 bases, with 18 bases spanning the gap. CDR3 size: 14 residues. The CDR3 coding sequence is TGTGCCAGCAGCCTAATCCCGATATTGGGCGGCTACACCTTC. Protein sequence: CASSLIPILGGYTF.

The chain employs TRBV6-5 and TRBJ2-7, with 9 bases aligning to TRBD2. Losses at the gene ends were 5 bases for V and 2 bases for J; bases not matched to a gene: 7. Germline CDR1 reads MNHEY; CDR2 reads SVGAGI. This CDR3 spans 15 amino acids. The CDR3 here is CASSLLAGHPYEQYF. The CDR3 DNA reads TGTGCCAGCAGTCTGCTAGCGGGACATCCCTACGAGCAGTACTTC.

Points on this clone: The same CDR3 is also encoded by other DNA sequences in this sample. The rearrangement joins TRBV4-3 to TRBJ2-7, with D hard to call. The CDR3 runs 13 residues. Germline V lookup: CDR1 LGHNA, CDR2 YSLEER. Trimming took off 0 bases at V and 4 bases at J, with 7 bases between the two ends. The CDR3 here is CASSQEPRYEQYF. As DNA, the CDR3 is TGCGCCAGCAGCCAAGAACCTAGGTACGAGCAGTACTTC.

In this sample, this clone turned up a few times. The same CDR3 can be traced to other DNA sequences in this sample. The chain joins TRBV4-3 to TRBJ1-1; D perhaps matches TRBD1 (5 bases). The CDR3 is made up of 14 amino acids. V was pared by 0 bases and J by 5 bases, with 10 bases between. The germline V gene has CDR1 LGHNA and CDR2 YSLEER. CDR3 in amino acids: CASSQDRGGTEAFF. In DNA, the CDR3 is TGCGCCAGCAGCCAAGATCGGGGGGGGACTGAAGCTTTCTTT.

The V and J genes are TRBV6-5 and TRBJ1-4; D remains ambiguous. The germline CDR1 and CDR2 sequences are MNHEY and SVGAGI. V was trimmed by 6 bases and J by 0 bases, leaving 11 bases between them. This CDR3 is built from 15 residues. The CDR3: CASRSTGSTNEKLFF. The CDR3 coding sequence is TGTGCCAGCAGATCGACGGGATCAACTAATGAAAAACTGTTTTTT.

The chain has TRBV2 and TRBJ1-5; 7 nucleotides agree with TRBD1. The trim removed 7 bases at V and 4 bases at J, leaving 7 bases unmatched. The germline gives CDR1 SNHLY, CDR2 FYNNEI. The CDR3 is 14 amino acids. CDR3 nucleotide sequence: TGTGCCAGCACCACCGGGACAGCGAATCAGCCCCAGCATTTT. Translation gives CASTTGTANQPQHF.

This sequence joins TRBV6-1 and TRBJ1-3; D is uncertain. The CDR3 extends over 13 amino acids. Trimming pared 11 bases from V and 2 bases from J, leaving 13 bases between. Germline values: CDR1 MNHNS, CDR2 SASEGT. The CDR3 loop is CAGSPRAGNTIYF. The CDR3 DNA is TGTGCCGGCTCCCCTCGGGCTGGAAACACCATATATTTT.

J is TRBJ2-7 and V is TRBV12-5; maybe TRBD2 (6 bases). In germline, CDR1 is LGHNT, CDR2 FRNRAP. Trimming took off 2 bases at V and 1 base at J, with 15 bases between the two ends. The CDR3 loop spans 16 amino acids. In nucleotides, the CDR3 is TGTGCTAGTGGTTTGTCGACGGGAGCAGGTTCCTACGAGCAGTACTTC. Amino acids: CASGLSTGAGSYEQYF.

This chain uses TRBV18 with TRBJ1-5; D not certain. Germline CDR1 reads KGHSH; CDR2 reads LQKENI. The germline V and J ends were trimmed by 6 bases and 0 bases, with 9 bases remaining between them. The CDR3 runs to 14 residues. This CDR3 is CASSSTGSNQPQHF. In DNA, the CDR3 is TGTGCCAGCTCCTCGACGGGTAGCAATCAGCCCCAGCATTTT.

V gene TRBV2 combines with J gene TRBJ2-1; 11 bases are shared with TRBD1. After removal of 7 bases from V and 0 bases from J, the junction contained 2 bases not matched to a gene. The CDR3 sequence is 15 residues long. The germline V gene has CDR1 SNHLY and CDR2 FYNNEI. CDR3: CASTGTGGSYNEQFF. The DNA of the CDR3 is TGTGCCAGCACCGGGACAGGGGGCTCCTACAATGAGCAGTTCTTC.

About this clone: A junction end diverges from the germline sequence, so it may reflect a read error. The V gene is TRBV7-6, the J gene TRBJ2-1; 10 bases align to TRBD2. The germline V gene has CDR1 SGHVS and CDR2 FNYEAQ. This CDR3 region has 14 residues. The CDR3 reads CASSLAGDYNEQFF. The CDR3 DNA reads as TGTGCCAGCAGCCTAGCGGGAGATTACAATGAGCAGTTCTTC.

This sequence joins TRBV4-3 and TRBJ2-5, with TRBD2 as a possible D gene (5 bases). From germline, CDR1 is LGHNA and CDR2 YSLEER. The V gene lost 0 bases and the J gene lost 3 bases, with 8 bases spanning the gap. This CDR3 spans 14 amino acids. CDR3 nucleotides: TGCGCCAGCAGCCAAGAGAACGGGGAAGAGACCCAGTACTTC. It is translated as CASSQENGEETQYF.

The rearrangement uses TRBV27 and TRBJ1-1; D gene uncertain. CDR3 length: 15 amino acids. Looked up from germline, CDR1 is MNHEY and CDR2 is SMNVEV (reference sequence). V lost 5 bases and J 0 bases, leaving 13 bases between the germline ends. Written as DNA, the CDR3 is TGTGCCAGCAGTCCGACGGGAGGGATGAACACTGAAGCTTTCTTT. As protein: CASSPTGGMNTEAFF.

The chain joins TRBV10-1 to TRBJ2-5; 14 positions match TRBD2. With 7 bases clipped from V and 11 bases from J, the junction kept 9 bases outside the gene matches. CDR1 is WNHNN and CDR2 is SYGVQD in the germline V gene (reference sequence). The CDR3 totals 14 residues. The CDR3 region is CASTPGLAGVEQYF. For the CDR3, the DNA is TGCGCCAGCACGCCGGGACTAGCGGGAGTTGAGCAGTACTTC.

The V and J genes are TRBV7-9 and TRBJ1-3; possibly TRBD1 for D (6 bases). With 5 bases removed from V and 4 bases from J, the gap between germline ends came to 18 bases. CDR3 length: 16 residues. Per the germline V gene, CDR1 is SEHNR and CDR2 is FQNEAQ (reference sequence). The CDR3 spells CASSPTEQGGGNTIYF. In DNA form, the CDR3 reads TGTGCCAGCAGCCCGACGGAACAGGGAGGGGGAAACACCATATATTTT.

The V call is TRBV29-1, the J call TRBJ2-7; tentatively, D is TRBD2 (7 bases). V was trimmed by 5 bases and J by 6 bases, leaving 23 bases between them. Germline CDR1 reads SQVTM; CDR2 reads ANQGSEA. The CDR3 is 15 amino acids. CDR3 amino acids: CSVTQPVGGAGEQYF. CDR3 bases: TGCAGCGTTACGCAACCGGTGGGGGGGGCTGGCGAGCAGTACTTC.

This chain uses TRBV25-1 with TRBJ2-1; the match to TRBD2 covers 15 bases. CDR3 length: 18 amino acids. Unmatched junction bases numbered 6, after V lost 3 bases and J lost 3 bases. Germline V gene data show CDR1 as MGHDK and CDR2 as SYGVNS. CDR3 residues: CASSDPRTSGRVYNEQFF. The CDR3 nucleotides read TGTGCCAGCAGTGACCCTCGGACTAGCGGGAGGGTCTACAATGAGCAGTTCTTC.

The chain combines TRBV21-1 with TRBJ2-2; the table's D gene call, TRBD2, was not cross checked with the DNA. TRBV21-1 is a recognized pseudogene. The CDR3 loop spans 16 amino acids. Here the CDR3 reads CASSNRRAIETGELFF. CDR3 bases: TGTGCCAGCAGCAACCGGAGGGCAATAGAGACCGGGGAGCTGTTTTTT.

The chain carries TRBV6-1 and TRBJ1-2; unclear D gene. Trimming shortened V by 5 bases and J by 8 bases, and 21 bases separated the two germline ends. Germline CDR1 and CDR2: MNHNS and SASEGT. The CDR3 contains 15 residues. CDR3 DNA sequence: TGTGCCAGCAGTACCTCAATGGGAGTCGGGAGCGGCTACACCTTC. Residues: CASSTSMGVGSGYTF.

This rearrangement joins TRBV21-1 to TRBJ2-7; TRBD2 reflects the table's D call only, with no check against the DNA. TRBV21-1 is given as a pseudogene. The CDR3 contains 17 residues. In nucleotides, the CDR3 is TGTGCCAGCATCCCTCAGCTAGCGGGAAACGGGAGTTACGAGCAGTACTTC. Residues: CASIPQLAGNGSYEQYF.

This chain links TRBV13 with TRBJ1-1; 7 positions agree with TRBD1. V was clipped by 6 bases and J by 2 bases; unmatched bases: 6. Germline V CDR1 and CDR2: PRHDT, FYEKMQ (reference sequence). The CDR3 extends over 14 amino acids. CDR3 protein: CASSRPGGNTEAFF. Here the CDR3 DNA reads TGTGCCAGCAGTCGACCAGGGGGAAACACTGAAGCTTTCTTT.

This chain joins TRBV14 and TRBJ2-7; TRBD1 might be the D (5 bases). V gave up 1 base and J gave up 6 bases, with 13 bases separating them. There are 14 residues in the CDR3. Germline V gives CDR1 SGHDN, CDR2 FVKESK. The CDR3 spells CASSQVVDSREQYF. In nucleotides, the CDR3 is TGTGCCAGCAGCCAAGTAGTAGACAGTCGCGAGCAGTACTTC.

V and J are TRBV2 and TRBJ1-6, with 7 bases matching TRBD1. The CDR3 runs 14 residues. J was trimmed by 9 bases and V by 7 bases; bases with no gene match: 9. From germline, CDR1 is SNHLY and CDR2 FYNNEI. The CDR3 coding sequence is TGTGCCAGCACCCCTCGACAGGGAACTTCACCCCTCCACTTT. It encodes CASTPRQGTSPLHF.

This clone was picked up one time. The chain uses TRBV7-3 and TRBJ2-1, with D unresolved. The CDR3 is 13 residues long. CDR1 and CDR2 (germline): SGHTA, FQGTGA. Trimming shortened V by 5 bases and J by 7 bases, and 12 bases separated the two germline ends. CDR3 amino acids: CASSPQSRNEQFF. The CDR3 coding sequence is TGTGCCAGCAGCCCCCAATCCAGAAATGAGCAGTTCTTC.